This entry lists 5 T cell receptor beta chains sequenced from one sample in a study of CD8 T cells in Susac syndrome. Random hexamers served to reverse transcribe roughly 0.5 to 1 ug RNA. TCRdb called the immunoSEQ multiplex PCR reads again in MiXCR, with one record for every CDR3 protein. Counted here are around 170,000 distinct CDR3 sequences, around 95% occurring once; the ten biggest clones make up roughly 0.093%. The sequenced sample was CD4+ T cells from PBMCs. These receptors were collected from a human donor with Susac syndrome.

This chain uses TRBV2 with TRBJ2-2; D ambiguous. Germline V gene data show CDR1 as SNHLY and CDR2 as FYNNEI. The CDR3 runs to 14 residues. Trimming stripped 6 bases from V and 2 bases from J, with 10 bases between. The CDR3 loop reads CASSRQPNTGELFF. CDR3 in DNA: TGTGCCAGCAGCAGACAACCCAACACCGGGGAGCTGTTTTTT.

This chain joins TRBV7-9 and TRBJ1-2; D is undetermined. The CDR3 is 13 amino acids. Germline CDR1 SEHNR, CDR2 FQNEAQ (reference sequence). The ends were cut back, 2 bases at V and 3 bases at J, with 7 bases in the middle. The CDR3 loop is CASSLKDYYGYTF. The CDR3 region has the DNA TGTGCCAGCAGCTTAAAGGATTACTATGGCTACACCTTC.

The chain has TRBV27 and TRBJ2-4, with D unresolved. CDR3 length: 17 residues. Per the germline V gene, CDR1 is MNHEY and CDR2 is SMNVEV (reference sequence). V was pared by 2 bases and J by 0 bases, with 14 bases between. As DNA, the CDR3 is TGTGCCAGCAGTTTAAACCCAAGTGATCTAGCCAAAAACATTCAGTACTTC. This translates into CASSLNPSDLAKNIQYF.

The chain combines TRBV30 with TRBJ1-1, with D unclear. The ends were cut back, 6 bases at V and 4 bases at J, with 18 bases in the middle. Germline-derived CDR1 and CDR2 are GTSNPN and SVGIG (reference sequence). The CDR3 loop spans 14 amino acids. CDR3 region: CACFAPSGLTEAFF. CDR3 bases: TGTGCCTGTTTCGCTCCGTCCGGCCTCACTGAAGCTTTCTTT.

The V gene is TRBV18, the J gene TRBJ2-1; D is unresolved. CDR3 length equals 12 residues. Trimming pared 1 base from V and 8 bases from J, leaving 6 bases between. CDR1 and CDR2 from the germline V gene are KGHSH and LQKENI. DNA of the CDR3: TGTGCCAGCTCACCACTGTCGGATGAGCAGTTCTTC. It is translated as CASSPLSDEQFF. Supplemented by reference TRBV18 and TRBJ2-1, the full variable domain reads NAGVMQNPRHLVRRRGQEARLRCSPMKGHSHVYWYRQLPEEGLKFMVYLQKENIIDESGMPKERFSAEFPKEGPSILRIQQVVRGDSAAYFCASSPLSDEQFFGPGTRLTVL.